The 11 T cell receptor beta chains given below trace back to one sample, sequenced in a study of OX40 agonist ivuxolimab in advanced cancers. Data came from immunoSEQ multiplex PCR; TCRdb stores just in-frame clones and leaves some out. Found here are about 49,000 clones, 79% of them singletons; the top ten hold approximately 2.3%. The sample was CD4+ or CD8+ T cells sorted from blood, taken in a trial of the OX40 agonist ivuxolimab. These receptors all stem from an adult with an advanced solid tumor such as melanoma, head and neck, liver or kidney cancer.

This clone was detected a few times. The gene calls are TRBV9 and TRBJ1-5; a possible D gene is TRBD1 (5 bases). With 4 bases removed from V and 4 bases from J, the gap between germline ends came to 12 bases. CDR1 is SGDLS and CDR2 is YYNGEE in the germline V gene. The length of the CDR3 is 14 residues. The CDR3 region has the DNA TGTGCCAGCAGCATAGGGACCTCTAATCAGCCCCAGCATTTT. Protein product: CASSIGTSNQPQHF.

The table lists this clone with a few counts. The chain recombines TRBV7-9 with TRBJ1-1; D is unclear. The ends were cut back, 0 bases at V and 3 bases at J, with 8 bases in the middle. Germline CDR1 is SEHNR and CDR2 is FQNEAQ (reference sequence). CDR3 length: 14 residues. DNA for the CDR3: TGTGCCAGCAGCTTAGCTGATCCGGACACTGAAGCTTTCTTT. It specifies CASSLADPDTEAFF.

CDR3 protein: CASSRTPSQDTEAFF. CDR3 sequence (DNA): TGCGCCAGCAGCCGAACGCCGTCGCAGGACACTGAAGCTTTCTTT. The chain combines TRBV5-1 with TRBJ1-1; D is uncertain. This CDR3 is 15 amino acids long. Germline CDR1 reads SGHRS; CDR2 reads YFSETQ. Trimming shortened V by 4 bases and J by 3 bases, and 16 bases separated the two germline ends.

CDR3 protein: CASSSPDWNTGELFF. The CDR3 nucleotides are TGTGCCAGCAGTTCCCCTGACTGGAACACCGGGGAGCTGTTTTTT. This sequence joins TRBV6-5 and TRBJ2-2; D unresolved. CDR1 MNHEY and CDR2 SVGAGI come from the germline V gene. The V end lost 4 bases, the J end lost 1 base, and 10 bases lay between the germline ends. The CDR3 length is 15 residues.

This clone was detected a few times. V and J are TRBV28 and TRBJ1-5; 8 bases map to TRBD1. With 5 bases clipped from V and 6 bases from J, the junction kept 6 bases outside the gene matches. The CDR3 runs 14 residues. CDR1 and CDR2 (germline): MDHEN, SYDVKM. CDR3 sequence (DNA): TGTGCCAGCAGTACCACAGGGGGAGGTCAGCCCCAGCATTTT. The encoded protein is CASSTTGGGQPQHF.

This clone was observed a few times. The chain joins TRBV28 to TRBJ2-7; TRBD2 agrees at 8 bases. Per the germline V gene, CDR1 is MDHEN and CDR2 is SYDVKM. V gave up 5 bases and J gave up 5 bases; unmatched junction bases: 11. The CDR3 contains 15 residues. This chain's CDR3 is CASSPRQRERNEQYF. CDR3 DNA sequence: TGTGCCAGCAGTCCCCGACAGCGGGAGCGGAACGAGCAGTACTTC.

The rearrangement joins TRBV5-5 to TRBJ1-3; a possible D gene is TRBD1 (5 bases). Trimming cost V 3 bases and J 3 bases, with 10 bases left between them. Germline loops: CDR1 SGHKS, CDR2 YYEKEE (reference sequence). There are 14 residues in the CDR3. The CDR3 spells CASSSSGIGNTIYF. The CDR3 region has the DNA TGTGCCAGCAGCTCATCAGGGATTGGAAACACCATATATTTT.

The chain recombines TRBV6-5 with TRBJ1-1; weak D call: TRBD1 (5 bases). Trimming cost V 1 base and J 5 bases, with 17 bases left between them. Germline V lookup: CDR1 MNHEY, CDR2 SVGAGI. There are 16 residues in the CDR3. The CDR3 DNA reads as TGTGCCAGCAGTTACTGGGGCAGGGAAAGGAGTACTGAAGCTTTCTTT. This translates into CASSYWGRERSTEAFF.

This clone counts as medium-sized (0.01 to 0.1%). The J gene is TRBJ1-2, the V gene TRBV7-9; TRBD1 agrees at 8 bases. The CDR3 is 14 amino acids. V dropped 2 bases and J dropped 4; count of bases not matched to a gene: 3. Germline V gives CDR1 SEHNR, CDR2 FQNEAQ (reference sequence). The CDR3 sequence is CASSLTGQAYGYTF. CDR3 DNA: TGTGCCAGCAGCTTAACGGGACAGGCCTATGGCTACACCTTC.

This clone appeared a single time. This chain connects TRBV9 to TRBJ2-2; D may match TRBD1 or TRBD2 (6 bases each). The length of the CDR3 is 17 residues. Germline V gives CDR1 SGDLS, CDR2 YYNGEE. V shed 3 bases and J shed 2 bases, with 17 bases lying between them. The CDR3 region has the DNA TGTGCCAGCAGCGGACGCCGGGGGCAGAGTAACACCGGGGAGCTGTTTTTT. It yields the protein CASSGRRGQSNTGELFF.

This clone was counted only a few times. The rearrangement uses TRBV18 and TRBJ2-3; the match to TRBD1 covers 7 bases. The CDR3 covers 13 residues. The trim removed 5 bases at V and 5 bases at J, leaving 4 bases unmatched. Germline V gene lookup returns CDR1 KGHSH and CDR2 LQKENI. As DNA, the CDR3 is TGTGCCAGCTCAGGGACAGTCGAAGATACGCAGTATTTT. Translation: CASSGTVEDTQYF.